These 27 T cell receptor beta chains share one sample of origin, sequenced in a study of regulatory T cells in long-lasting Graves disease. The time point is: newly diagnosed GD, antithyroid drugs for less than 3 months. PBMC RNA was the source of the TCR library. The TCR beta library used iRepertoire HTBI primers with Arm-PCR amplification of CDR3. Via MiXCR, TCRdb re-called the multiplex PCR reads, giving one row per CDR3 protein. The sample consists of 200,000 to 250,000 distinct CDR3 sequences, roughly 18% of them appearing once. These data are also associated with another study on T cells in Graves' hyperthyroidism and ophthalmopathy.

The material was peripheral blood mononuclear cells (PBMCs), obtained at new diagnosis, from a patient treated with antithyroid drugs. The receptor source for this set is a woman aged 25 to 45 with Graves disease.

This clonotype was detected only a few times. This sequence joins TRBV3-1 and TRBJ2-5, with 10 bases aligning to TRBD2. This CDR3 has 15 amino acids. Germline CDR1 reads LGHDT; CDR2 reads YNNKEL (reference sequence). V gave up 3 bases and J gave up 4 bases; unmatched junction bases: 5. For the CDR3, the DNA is TGTGCCAGCAGCCACCCAGCGGGGGGGCGAGAGACCCAGTACTTC. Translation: CASSHPAGGRETQYF.

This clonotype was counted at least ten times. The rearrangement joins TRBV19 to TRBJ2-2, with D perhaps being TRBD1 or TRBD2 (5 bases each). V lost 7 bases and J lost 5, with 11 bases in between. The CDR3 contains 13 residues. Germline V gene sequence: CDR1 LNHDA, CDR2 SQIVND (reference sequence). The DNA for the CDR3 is TGTGCCAGTACCCCCTGGGGGACCGGGGAGCTGTTTTTT. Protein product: CASTPWGTGELFF.

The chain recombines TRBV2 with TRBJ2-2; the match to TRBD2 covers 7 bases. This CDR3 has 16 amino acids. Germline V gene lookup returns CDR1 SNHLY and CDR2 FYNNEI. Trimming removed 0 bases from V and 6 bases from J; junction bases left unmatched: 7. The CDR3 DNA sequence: TGTGCCAGCAGTGAAGCGCTGGCGGGAGCGGCCGGGGAGCTGTTTTTT. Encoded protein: CASSEALAGAAGELFF.

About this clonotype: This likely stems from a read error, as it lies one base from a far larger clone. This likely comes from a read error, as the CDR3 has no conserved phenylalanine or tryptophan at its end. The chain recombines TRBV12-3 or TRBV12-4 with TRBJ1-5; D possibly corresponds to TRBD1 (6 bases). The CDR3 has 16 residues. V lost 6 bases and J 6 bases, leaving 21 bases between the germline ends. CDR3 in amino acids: CASSVAGQGIGQPQHL. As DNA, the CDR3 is TGTGCCAGCAGCGTAGCGGGTCAGGGGATCGGTCAGCCCCAGCATCTT.

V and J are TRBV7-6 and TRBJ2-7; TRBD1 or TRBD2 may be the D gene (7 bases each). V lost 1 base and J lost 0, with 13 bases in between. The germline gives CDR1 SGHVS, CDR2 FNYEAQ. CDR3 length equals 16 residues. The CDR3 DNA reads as TGTGCCAGCAGCTTAGGAGCGGGGACAGTCTCCTACGAGCAGTACTTC. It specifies CASSLGAGTVSYEQYF.

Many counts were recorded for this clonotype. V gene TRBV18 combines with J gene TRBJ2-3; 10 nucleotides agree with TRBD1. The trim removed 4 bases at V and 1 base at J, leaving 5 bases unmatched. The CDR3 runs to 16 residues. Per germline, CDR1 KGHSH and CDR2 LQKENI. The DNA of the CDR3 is TGTGCCAGCTCACAAACTGGGACAGGGGGCACAGATACGCAGTATTTT. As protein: CASSQTGTGGTDTQYF.

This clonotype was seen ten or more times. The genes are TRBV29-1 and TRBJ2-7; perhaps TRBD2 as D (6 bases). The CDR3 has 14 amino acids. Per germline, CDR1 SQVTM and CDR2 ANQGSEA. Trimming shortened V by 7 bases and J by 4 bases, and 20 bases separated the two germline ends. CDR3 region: CSATSQSGRYEQYF. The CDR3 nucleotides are TGCAGCGCCACCTCCCAGTCAGGGAGGTACGAGCAGTACTTC.

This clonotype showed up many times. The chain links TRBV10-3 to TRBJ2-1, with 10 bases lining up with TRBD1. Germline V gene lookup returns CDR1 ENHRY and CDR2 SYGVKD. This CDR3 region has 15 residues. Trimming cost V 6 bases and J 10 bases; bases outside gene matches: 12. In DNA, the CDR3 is TGTGCCATCAGGGGGGGACAGGGGATTCTTGAGGAGCAGTTCTTC. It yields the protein CAIRGGQGILEEQFF.

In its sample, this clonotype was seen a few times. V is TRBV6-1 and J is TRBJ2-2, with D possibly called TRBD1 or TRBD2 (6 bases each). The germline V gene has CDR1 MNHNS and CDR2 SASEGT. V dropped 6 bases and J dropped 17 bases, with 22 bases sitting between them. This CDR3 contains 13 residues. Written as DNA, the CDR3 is TGTGCCAGCAGGGTGACAGGTGGGGGGAAGGTATTTTTT. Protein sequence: CASRVTGGGKVFF.

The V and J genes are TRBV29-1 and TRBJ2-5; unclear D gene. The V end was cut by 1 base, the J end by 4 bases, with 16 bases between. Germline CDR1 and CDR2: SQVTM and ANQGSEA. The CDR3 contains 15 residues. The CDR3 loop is CSVEGTDDNLETQYF. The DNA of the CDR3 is TGCAGCGTTGAAGGTACAGACGACAACCTAGAGACCCAGTACTTC.

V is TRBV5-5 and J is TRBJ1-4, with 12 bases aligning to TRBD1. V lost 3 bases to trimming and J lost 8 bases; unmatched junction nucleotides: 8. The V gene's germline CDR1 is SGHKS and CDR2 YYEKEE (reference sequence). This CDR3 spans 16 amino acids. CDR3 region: CASSWGQGAIGEKLFF. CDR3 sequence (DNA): TGTGCCAGCAGCTGGGGACAGGGGGCGATAGGAGAAAAACTGTTTTTT.

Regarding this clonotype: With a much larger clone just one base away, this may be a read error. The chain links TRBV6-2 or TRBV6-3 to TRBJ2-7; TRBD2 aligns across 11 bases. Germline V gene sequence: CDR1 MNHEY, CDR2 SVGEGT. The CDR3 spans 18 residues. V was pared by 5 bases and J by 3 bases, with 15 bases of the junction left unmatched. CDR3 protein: CASSPGTSGPWGDYEQYF. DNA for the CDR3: TGTGCCAGCAGTCCTGGGACTAGCGGACCCTGGGGGGACTACGAGCAGTACTTC.

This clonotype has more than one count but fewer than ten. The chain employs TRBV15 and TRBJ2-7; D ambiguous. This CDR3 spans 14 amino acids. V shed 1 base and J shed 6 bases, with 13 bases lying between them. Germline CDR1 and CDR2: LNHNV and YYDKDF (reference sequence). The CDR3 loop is CATSRAQDVTEQYF. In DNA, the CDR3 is TGTGCCACCAGCAGAGCCCAGGACGTAACCGAGCAGTACTTC. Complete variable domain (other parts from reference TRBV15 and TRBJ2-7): DAMVIQNPRYQVTQFGKPVTLSCSQTLNHNVMYWYQQKSSQAPKLLFHYYDKDFNNEADTPDNFQSRRPNTSFCFLDIRSPGLGDTAMYLCATSRAQDVTEQYFGPGTRLTVT.

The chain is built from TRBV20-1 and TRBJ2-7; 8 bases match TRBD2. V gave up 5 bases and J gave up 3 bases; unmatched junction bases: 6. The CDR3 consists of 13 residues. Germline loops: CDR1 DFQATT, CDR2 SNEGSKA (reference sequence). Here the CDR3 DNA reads TGCAGTGCTCAGAGCCGGGGGGGCTACGAGCAGTACTTC. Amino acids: CSAQSRGGYEQYF.

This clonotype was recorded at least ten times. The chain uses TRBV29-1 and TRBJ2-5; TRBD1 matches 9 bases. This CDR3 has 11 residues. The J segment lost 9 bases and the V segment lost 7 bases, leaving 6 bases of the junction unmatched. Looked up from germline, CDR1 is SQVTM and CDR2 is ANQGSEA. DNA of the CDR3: TGCAGCGGGGGACAGGGTAAGGCCCAGTACTTC. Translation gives CSGGQGKAQYF.

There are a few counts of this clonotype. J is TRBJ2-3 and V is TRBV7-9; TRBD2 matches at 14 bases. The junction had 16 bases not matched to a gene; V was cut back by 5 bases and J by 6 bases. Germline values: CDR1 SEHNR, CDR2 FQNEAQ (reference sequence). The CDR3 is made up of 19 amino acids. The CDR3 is CASSPGGTSGSIVTDTQYF. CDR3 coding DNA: TGTGCCAGCAGCCCAGGGGGGACTAGCGGGAGTATCGTAACGGATACGCAGTATTTT.

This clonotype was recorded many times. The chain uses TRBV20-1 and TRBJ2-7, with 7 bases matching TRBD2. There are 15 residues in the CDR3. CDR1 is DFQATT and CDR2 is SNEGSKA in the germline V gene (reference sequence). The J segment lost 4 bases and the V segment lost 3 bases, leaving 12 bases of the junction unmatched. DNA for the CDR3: TGCAGTGCTAGGGGGGGGGACTACCGGAAATACGAGCAGTACTTC. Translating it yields CSARGGDYRKYEQYF.

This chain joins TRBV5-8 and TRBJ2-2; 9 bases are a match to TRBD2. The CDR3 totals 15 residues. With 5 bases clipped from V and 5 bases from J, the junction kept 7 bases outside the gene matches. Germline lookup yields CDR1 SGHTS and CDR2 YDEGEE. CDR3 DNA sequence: TGTGCCAGCAGAAGCCGGCTAGCGGGGACCGGGGAGCTGTTTTTT. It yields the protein CASRSRLAGTGELFF. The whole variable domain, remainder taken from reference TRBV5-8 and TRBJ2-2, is EAGVTQSPTHLIKTRGQQATLRCSPISGHTSVYWYQQALGLGLQFLLWYDEGEERNRGNFPPRFSGRQFPNYSSELNVNALELEDSALYLCASRSRLAGTGELFFGEGSRLTVL.

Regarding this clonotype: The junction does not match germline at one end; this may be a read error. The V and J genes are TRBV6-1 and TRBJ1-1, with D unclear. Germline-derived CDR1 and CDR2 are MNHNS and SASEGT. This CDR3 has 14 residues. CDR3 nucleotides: TGTACCAGCAGTGAAAACAACCTGAACACTGAAGCTTTCTTT. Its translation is CTSSENNLNTEAFF.

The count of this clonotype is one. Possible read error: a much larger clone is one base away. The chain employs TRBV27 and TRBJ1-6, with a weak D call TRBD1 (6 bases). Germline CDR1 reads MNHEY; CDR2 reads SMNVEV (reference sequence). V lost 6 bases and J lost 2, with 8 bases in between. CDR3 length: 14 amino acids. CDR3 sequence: CASRDSPYNSPLHF. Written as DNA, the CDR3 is TGTGCCAGCAGGGACAGCCCCTATAATTCACCCCTCCACTTT.

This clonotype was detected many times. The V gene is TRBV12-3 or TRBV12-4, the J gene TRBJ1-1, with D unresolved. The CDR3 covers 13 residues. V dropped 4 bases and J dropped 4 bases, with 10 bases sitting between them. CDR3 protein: CASSSSDGTEAFF. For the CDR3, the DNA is TGTGCCAGCAGTTCGAGTGATGGCACTGAAGCTTTCTTT.

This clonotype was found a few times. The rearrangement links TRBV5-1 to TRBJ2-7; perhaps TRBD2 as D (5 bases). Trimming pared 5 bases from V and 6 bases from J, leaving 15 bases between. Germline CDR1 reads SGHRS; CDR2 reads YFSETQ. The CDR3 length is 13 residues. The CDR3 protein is CASSPGLGFEQYF. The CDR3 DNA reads TGCGCCAGCAGTCCAGGACTGGGTTTCGAGCAGTACTTC.

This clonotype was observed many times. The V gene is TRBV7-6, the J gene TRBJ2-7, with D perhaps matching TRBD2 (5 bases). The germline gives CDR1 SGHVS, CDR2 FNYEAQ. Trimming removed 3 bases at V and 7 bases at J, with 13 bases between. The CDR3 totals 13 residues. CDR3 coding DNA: TGTGCCAGCAGCTTTAGGGAGTGGTCAGAGCAGTACTTC. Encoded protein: CASSFREWSEQYF.

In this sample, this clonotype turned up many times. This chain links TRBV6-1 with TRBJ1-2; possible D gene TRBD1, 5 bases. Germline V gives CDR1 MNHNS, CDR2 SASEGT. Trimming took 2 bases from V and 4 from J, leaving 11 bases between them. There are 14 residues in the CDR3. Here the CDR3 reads CASSELGGTYGYTF. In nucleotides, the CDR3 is TGTGCCAGCAGTGAATTGGGCGGGACCTATGGCTACACCTTC.

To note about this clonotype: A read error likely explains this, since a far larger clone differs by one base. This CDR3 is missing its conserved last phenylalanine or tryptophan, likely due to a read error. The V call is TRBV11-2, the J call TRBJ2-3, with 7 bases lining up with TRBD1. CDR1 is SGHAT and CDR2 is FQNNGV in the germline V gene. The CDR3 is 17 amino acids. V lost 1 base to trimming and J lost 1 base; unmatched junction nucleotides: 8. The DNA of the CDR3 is TGTGCCAGCAGCTTAGGAGCGACAGGGAGTCGCACAGATACGCAGTATTCT. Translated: CASSLGATGSRTDTQYS.

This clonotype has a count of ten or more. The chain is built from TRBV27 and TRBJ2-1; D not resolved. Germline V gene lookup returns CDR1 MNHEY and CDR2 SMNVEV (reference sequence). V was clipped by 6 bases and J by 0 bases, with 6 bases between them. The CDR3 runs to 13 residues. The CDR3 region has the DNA TGTGCCAGCAGCCTAAGCTCCTACAATGAGCAGTTCTTC. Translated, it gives CASSLSSYNEQFF.

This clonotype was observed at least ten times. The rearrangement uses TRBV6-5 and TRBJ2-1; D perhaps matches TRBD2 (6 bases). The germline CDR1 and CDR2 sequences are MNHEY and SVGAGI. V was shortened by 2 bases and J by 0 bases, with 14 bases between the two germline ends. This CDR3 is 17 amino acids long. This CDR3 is CASSYRRGSASYNEQFF. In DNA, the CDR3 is TGTGCCAGCAGTTACAGGAGGGGATCGGCCTCCTACAATGAGCAGTTCTTC.